This TCR beta chain was retrieved from a study of T-cell reconstitution after alpha-beta-depleted transplantation in children. Study results and limitations: After transplant, at about two months, alpha-beta T cells were reportedly derived from several hundred expanded graft clones. Surviving recipient T cells and intrathymic progenitors accounted for some patients' high TCRbeta diversity at day 60.

The CDR3 covers 13 residues. Trimming cost V 6 bases and J 5 bases, with 13 bases left between them. CDR1 and CDR2 from the germline V gene are SGHRS and YFSETQ. This clonotype was counted between two and nine times. What it recognizes is unknown. Molecular barcoding with unique molecular identifiers was used for the TCRbeta library. TCRdb ran MiXCR on the PCR reads and lists one entry per CDR3 protein. The sample contains about 610,000 distinct CDR3 sequences, roughly 27% of which appear only once. The clonotype comes from a boy under two years old with Wiskott-Aldrich syndrome, due to receive a stem cell transplant. The rearrangement uses TRBV5-1 and TRBJ2-3; D possibly corresponds to TRBD2 (6 bases). The material was PBMCs, obtained before TCRalphabeta/CD19-depleted stem cell transplant. As DNA, the CDR3 is TGCGCCAGCACCTCCCAGGGAGGAGATACGCAGTATTTT. Translated, it gives CASTSQGGDTQYF.